Sequencing of this TCR beta chain was carried out in a study of tumor and adjacent non-tumor tissue in lung cancer. The template was RNA from unsorted bulk tissue. A modified ARM-PCR protocol with three rounds of nested PCR amplified TCRbeta. A single record per CDR3 protein comes from TCRdb applying MiXCR to the multiplex PCR reads. The sample carries about 93,000 distinct CDR3 sequences, less than 80% recorded once. This CDR3 has 15 amino acids. The germline V gene encodes CDR1 LNHNV and CDR2 YYDKDF (reference sequence). Trimming cost V 11 bases and J 4 bases; bases outside gene matches: 6. Study outcomes and limitations: Higher tumor TCR diversity was associated with shorter survival.

As to this clonotype: Its antigen is as yet unknown. This likely comes from a read error, as the CDR3 has no conserved phenylalanine or tryptophan at its end.

The TCR sequence derives from a man in his 60s with non-small cell lung cancer. The chain carries TRBV15 and TRBJ2-4; 15 bases are a match to TRBD2. Material for sequencing was lung tumor tissue. The CDR3 is CAAGLAGGRKNIQYV. CDR3 DNA sequence: TGTGCCGCCGGACTAGCGGGAGGGAGAAAAAACATTCAGTACGTC.